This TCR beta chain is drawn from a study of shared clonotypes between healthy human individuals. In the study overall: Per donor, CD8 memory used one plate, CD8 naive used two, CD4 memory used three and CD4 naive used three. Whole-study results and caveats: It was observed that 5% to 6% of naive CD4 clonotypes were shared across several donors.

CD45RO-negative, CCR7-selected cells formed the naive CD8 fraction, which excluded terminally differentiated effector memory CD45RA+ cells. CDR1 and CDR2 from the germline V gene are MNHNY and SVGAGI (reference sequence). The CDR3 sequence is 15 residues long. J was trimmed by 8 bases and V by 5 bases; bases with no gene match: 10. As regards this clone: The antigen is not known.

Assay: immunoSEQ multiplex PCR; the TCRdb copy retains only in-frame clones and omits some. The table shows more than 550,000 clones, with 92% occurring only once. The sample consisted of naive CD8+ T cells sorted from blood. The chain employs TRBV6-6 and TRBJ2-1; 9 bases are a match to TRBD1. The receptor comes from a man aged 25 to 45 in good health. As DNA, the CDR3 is TGTGCCAGCAGTCACACCGGGACAGGGTTATATGAGCAGTTCTTC. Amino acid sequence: CASSHTGTGLYEQFF.